This T cell receptor beta chain derives from a study of T-cell memory formation after mild COVID-19. Study context: TCR clusters showed largely donor specificity.

V shed 4 bases and J 6 bases; nucleotides not matched to a gene: 13. The CDR3 spans 16 residues. Germline-derived CDR1 and CDR2 are SGHAT and FQNNGV. TCRalpha and TCRbeta libraries used 5'RACE with constant-segment primers and UMIs. TCRdb recomputed calls from the 5' RACE reads with MiXCR, one row per CDR3 protein. The sample records approximately 340,000 distinct CDR3 sequences, 13% being singletons. Details on this clonotype: The antigen remains unidentified.

Overall study findings and caveats: Day 37-peaking second-wave clones had unconfirmed SARS-CoV-2 specificity.

Sequenced: PBMCs or a T cell subset sorted from them (not recorded which). V usage is TRBV11-2 and J usage is TRBJ2-3, with 7 bases identical to TRBD1. This TCR derives from a man aged 18 to 29 who had mild COVID-19 (a few samples of this study predate the infection). Cell type and time point are not known. The CDR3 DNA follows: TGTGCCAGCAGCTCCAGGACAGGAGTAAGGTCGGATACGCAGTATTTT. This translates into CASSSRTGVRSDTQYF.